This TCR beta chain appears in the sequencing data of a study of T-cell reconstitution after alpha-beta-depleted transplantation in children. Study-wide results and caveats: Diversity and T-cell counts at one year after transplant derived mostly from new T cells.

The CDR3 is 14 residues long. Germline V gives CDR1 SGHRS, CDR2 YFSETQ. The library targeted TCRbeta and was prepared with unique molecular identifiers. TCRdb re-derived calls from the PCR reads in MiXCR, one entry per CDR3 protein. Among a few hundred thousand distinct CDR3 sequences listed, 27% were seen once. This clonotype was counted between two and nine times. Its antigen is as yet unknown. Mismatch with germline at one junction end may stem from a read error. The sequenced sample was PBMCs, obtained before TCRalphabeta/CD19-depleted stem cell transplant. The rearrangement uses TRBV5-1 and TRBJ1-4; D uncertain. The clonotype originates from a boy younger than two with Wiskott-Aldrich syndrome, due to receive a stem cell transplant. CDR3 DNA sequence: TGTGCCAGCAGTTTAGGGTTGACTAATGAAAAACTGTTTTTT. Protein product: CASSLGLTNEKLFF.